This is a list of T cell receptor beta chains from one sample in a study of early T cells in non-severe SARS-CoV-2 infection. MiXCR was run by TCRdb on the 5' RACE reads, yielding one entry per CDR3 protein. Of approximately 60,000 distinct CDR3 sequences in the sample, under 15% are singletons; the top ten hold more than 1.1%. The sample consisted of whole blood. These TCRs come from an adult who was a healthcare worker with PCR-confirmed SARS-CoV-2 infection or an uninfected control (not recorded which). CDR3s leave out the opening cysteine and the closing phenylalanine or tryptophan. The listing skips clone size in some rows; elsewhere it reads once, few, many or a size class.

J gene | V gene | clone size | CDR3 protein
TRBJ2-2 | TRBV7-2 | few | ASSSGTTGFTGELF
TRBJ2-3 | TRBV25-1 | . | ASSETRLAGITDTQY
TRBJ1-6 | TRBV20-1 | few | SASASSRGQWSPLH
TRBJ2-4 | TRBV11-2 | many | ASSPGGMSKNIQY
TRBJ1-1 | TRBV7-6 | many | ASSGQGATEAF
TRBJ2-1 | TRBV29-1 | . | SVGRLVANHEQF
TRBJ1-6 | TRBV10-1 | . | ASSGNNSPLH
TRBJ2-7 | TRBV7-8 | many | ASSLVTGGWNEQY
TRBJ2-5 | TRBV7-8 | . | ASSSSVGVKETQY
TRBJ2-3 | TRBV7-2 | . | ASSRGLAGGTDTQY
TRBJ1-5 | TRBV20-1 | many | SARKQGDNQPQH
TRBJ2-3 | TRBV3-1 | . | ASSQRAGIVTPTDTQY
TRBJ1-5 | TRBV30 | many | AWSPSLGAGQPQH
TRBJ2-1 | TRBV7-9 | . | ASSHGLVAGRISSYNEQF
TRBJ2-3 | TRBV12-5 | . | ASGAPFNTQY
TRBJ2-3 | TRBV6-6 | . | ASFLGGTDTQY
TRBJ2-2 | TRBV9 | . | ASTGGRRNTGELF
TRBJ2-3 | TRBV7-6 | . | ASSSTYTDTQY
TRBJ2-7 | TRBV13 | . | ASSLGASGTYEQY
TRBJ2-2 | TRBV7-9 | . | ASGPAKIGEDTGELF
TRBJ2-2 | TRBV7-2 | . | ASSLAGGFRELF
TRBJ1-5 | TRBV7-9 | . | ASSLAAPQGPQH
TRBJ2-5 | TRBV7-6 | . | ASTNPWGLRGTQY
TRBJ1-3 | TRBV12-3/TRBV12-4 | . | ASSPVGSGNTIY
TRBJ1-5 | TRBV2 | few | ASSEAGGGSNQPQH
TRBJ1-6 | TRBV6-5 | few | ASSYVPGWLDSPLH
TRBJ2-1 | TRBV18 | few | ASSPSGGKSYNEQF
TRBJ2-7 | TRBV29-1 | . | SVEDPGAGDSIYEQY
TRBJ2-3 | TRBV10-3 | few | AMRLGRSTDTQY